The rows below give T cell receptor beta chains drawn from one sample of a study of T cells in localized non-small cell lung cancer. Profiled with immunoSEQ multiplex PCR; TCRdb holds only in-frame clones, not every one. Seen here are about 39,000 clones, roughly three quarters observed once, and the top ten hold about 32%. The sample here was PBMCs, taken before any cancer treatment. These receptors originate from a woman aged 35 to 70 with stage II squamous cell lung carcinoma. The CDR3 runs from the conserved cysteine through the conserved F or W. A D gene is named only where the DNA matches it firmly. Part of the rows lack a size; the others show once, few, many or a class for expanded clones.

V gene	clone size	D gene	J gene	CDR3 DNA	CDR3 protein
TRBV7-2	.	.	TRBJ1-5	TGTGCCAGCAGCTTAGGAGGGATTAGCAATCAGCCCCAGCATTTT	CASSLGGISNQPQHF
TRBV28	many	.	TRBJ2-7	TGTGCCAGCAGTGCTACCGGGAATTCCTACGAGCAGTACTTC	CASSATGNSYEQYF
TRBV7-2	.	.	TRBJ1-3	TGTGCCAGCAGCCCACGACAATACTCTGGAAACACCATATATTTT	CASSPRQYSGNTIYF
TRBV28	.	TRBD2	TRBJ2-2	TGTGCCAGCAGTTTACCCCTAGCGGGGGGAAACACCGGGGAGCTGTTTTTT	CASSLPLAGGNTGELFF
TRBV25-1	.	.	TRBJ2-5	TGTGCCAGCAGTGAAATAAGGAACCAAGAGACCCAGTACTTC	CASSEIRNQETQYF
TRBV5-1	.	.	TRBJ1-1	TGCGCCAGCAGCTTGGGGCGGGGAGGAACTGAAGCTTTCTTT	CASSLGRGGTEAFF
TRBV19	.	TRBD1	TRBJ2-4	TGTGCCAGTAGTATAACAAGGACAGGGGGTCAGTACTTC	CASSITRTGGQYF
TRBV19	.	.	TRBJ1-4	TGTGCCAGTAGTCGTCTGGGGGGAGGTGAAAAACTGTTTTTT	CASSRLGGGEKLFF
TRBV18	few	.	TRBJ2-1	TGTGCCAGCTCACCATGGCCCGAGGACAGTCCTTACAATGAGCAGTTCTTC	CASSPWPEDSPYNEQFF
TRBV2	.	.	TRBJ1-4	TGTGCCAGCAAACAAAGGGTCCTCGCTAATGAAAAACTGTTTTTT	CASKQRVLANEKLFF
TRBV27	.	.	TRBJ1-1	TGTGCCAGCAGTTTAGGACGAAGGGGGACTGAAGCTTTCTTT	CASSLGRRGTEAFF
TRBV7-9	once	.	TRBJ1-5	TGTGCCAGCAGCCAATTCGACGGACGAAATCAGCCCCAGCATTTT	CASSQFDGRNQPQHF
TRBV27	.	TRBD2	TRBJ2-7	TGTGCCAGCAGTTTAATGGCGGGAGGGACCTACGAGCAGTACTTC	CASSLMAGGTYEQYF
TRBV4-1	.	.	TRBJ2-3	TGCGCCAGCAGCCAAGAGGGCCCAGATACGCAGTATTTT	CASSQEGPDTQYF
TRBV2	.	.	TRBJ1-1	TGTGCCAGCAGTGAACCCCCCCCTGAAGCTTTCTTT	CASSEPPPEAFF
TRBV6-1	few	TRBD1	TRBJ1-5	TGTGCCAGCAGTGAACAGGGGACAGGCAACAATCAGCCCCAGCATTTT	CASSEQGTGNNQPQHF
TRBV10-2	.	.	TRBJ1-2	TGCGCCAGCTCTCCGGGACGGATATATGGCTACACCTTC	CASSPGRIYGYTF
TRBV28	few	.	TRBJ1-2	TGTGCCAGCACCCCTACGGAAAAAGGCTATGGCTACACCTTC	CASTPTEKGYGYTF
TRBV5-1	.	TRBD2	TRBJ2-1	TGCGCCAGCAGGTCGGGCGGGAGCTACAATGAGCAGTTCTTC	CASRSGGSYNEQFF
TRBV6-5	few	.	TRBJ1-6	TGTGCCAGCAGTTACCTCGGGACAACACCCCTCCACTTT	CASSYLGTTPLHF
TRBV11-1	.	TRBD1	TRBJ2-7	TGTGCCAGCAGCCAGACAGGGGTCGAGCAGTACTTC	CASSQTGVEQYF
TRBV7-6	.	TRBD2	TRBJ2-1	TGTGCCAGCAGCTTAGGTCAACCGGGACTAGAGGAGCAGTTCTTC	CASSLGQPGLEEQFF
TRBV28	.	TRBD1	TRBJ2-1	TGTGCCAGCAGTTTATACTCCGGGACAGGGCGAAATGAGCAGTTCTTC	CASSLYSGTGRNEQFF
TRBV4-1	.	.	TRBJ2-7	TGCGCCAGCAGCCAAGACAGGGAACCCACCGAGCAGTACTTC	CASSQDREPTEQYF
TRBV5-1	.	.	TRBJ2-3	TGCGCCAGCAGCTTGGAGAACAGGAGATTAATGGGGACAGATACGCAGTATTTT	CASSLENRRLMGTDTQYF
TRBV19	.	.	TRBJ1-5	TGTGCCAGTAGTATAAATCGAGGGAGAGGTAGCAATCAGCCCCAGCATTTT	CASSINRGRGSNQPQHF
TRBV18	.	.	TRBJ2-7	TGTGCCAGCTCACCCGGACCAGGCTACGAGCAGTACTTC	CASSPGPGYEQYF
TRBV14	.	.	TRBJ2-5	TGTGCCAGCAGCCAATCAGAGACCCAGTACTTC	CASSQSETQYF
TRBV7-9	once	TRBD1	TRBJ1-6	TGTGCCAGCAGCTTAGAGGAGGGGGCGACACCCCTCCACTTT	CASSLEEGATPLHF
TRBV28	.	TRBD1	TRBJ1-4	TGTGCCAGCAGTCAGACAGGGGGGTCAAGAGTAGGTGAAAAACTGTTTTTT	CASSQTGGSRVGEKLFF
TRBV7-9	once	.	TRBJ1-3	TGTGCCAGCAGCTTAGGCGCCCTGGGGTACGGAAACACCATATATTTT	CASSLGALGYGNTIYF